The present TCR beta chain was sequenced within a study of beta chain features in type 1 diabetes. Across the study: Sorted cells, approximately 110 million in number, were examined across all samples. Study-level points and caveats: Within the patient group, naive, central memory and Treg TCRB repertoires appeared more similar to each other than within healthy donors. VDJ junctions from patients with type 1 diabetes contained fewer insertions and more deletions.

TCRB transcripts that were expressed got sequenced, as all of the isolated RNA had been reverse transcribed. The average read count of naive, central memory and regulatory T cell samples was approximately 3.9 million. The repertoire was sequenced with immunoSEQ multiplex PCR; TCRdb's copy has only in-frame clones and lacks some. The table shows 200,000 to 250,000 clones, with roughly 70% occurring only once. The CDR3 is 13 amino acids. Per germline, CDR1 SGHRS and CDR2 YFSETQ. V lost 4 bases, J lost 5 bases, and 3 bases stayed unmatched. Notes on this clone: Its antigen is as yet unknown.

The material sequenced was naive CD4+ T cells from blood. The chain couples TRBV5-1 to TRBJ1-5; 7 bases are shared with TRBD1. The clonotype was recovered from a man in his thirties or forties in good health. CDR3 loop: CASSETGDQPQHF. CDR3 bases: TGCGCCAGCAGCGAAACAGGGGATCAGCCCCAGCATTTT.